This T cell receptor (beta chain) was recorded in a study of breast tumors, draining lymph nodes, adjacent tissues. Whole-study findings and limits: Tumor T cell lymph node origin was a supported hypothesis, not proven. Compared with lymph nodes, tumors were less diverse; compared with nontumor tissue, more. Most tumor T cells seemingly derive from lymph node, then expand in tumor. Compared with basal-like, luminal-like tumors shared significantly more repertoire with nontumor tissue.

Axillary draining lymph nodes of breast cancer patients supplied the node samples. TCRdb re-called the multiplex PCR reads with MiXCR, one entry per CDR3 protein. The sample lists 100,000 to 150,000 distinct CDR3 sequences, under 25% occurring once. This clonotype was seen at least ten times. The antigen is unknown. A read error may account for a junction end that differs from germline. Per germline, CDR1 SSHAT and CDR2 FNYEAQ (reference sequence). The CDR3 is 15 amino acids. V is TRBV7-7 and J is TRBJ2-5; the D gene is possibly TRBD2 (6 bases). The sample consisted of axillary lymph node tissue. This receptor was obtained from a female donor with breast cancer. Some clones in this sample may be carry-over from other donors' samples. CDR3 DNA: TGTGCTAGCAGCTTAGGAGGGGCAGGGATGGAGACCCAGTACTTC. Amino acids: CASSLGGAGMETQYF.